This T cell receptor (beta chain) was observed in a study of blood T cell repertoires in COVID-19. About the research overall: Sources were T cells, B-cell-depleted T cells, or PBMCs; the material itself was cDNA or gDNA.

Some clones are missing from TCRdb's copy, which holds only in-frame ones; the method was immunoSEQ multiplex PCR. The repertoire holds some 180,000 clones, with about 80% as singletons. Germline lookup yields CDR1 LNHDA and CDR2 SQIVND (reference sequence). The CDR3 spans 14 residues. Trimming stripped 3 bases from V and 0 bases from J, with 7 bases between. Sequencing used peripheral blood. The J gene is TRBJ2-3, the V gene TRBV19, with D possibly TRBD2 on 6 matching bases. The clonotype was recovered from a woman aged 50 to 65 with active or convalescent COVID-19. CDR3 protein: CASSIAGSTDTQYF. In nucleotides, the CDR3 is TGTGCCAGTAGTATCGCGGGGAGCACAGATACGCAGTATTTT.